These T cell receptor beta chains were read from a single sample in a study of shared T cell receptors in the human thymus. Method: immunoSEQ multiplex PCR; TCRdb's copy keeps in-frame clones and lacks some. The sample has approximately 730,000 clones, approximately 85% seen once. This same sample was also taken into another study, of human thymus T cells.

The sequenced sample consisted of thymocytes. Every receptor here comes from a girl in the first two years of life with a congenital heart defect. Each CDR3 is given with its conserved first and last residue. A D gene is named only where the DNA matches it firmly. Clone size is stated in some rows and not others, as once, few, many or a class when expanded.

cdr3_nt cdr3_aa clone_size j_call cdr3_length v_call d_call
TGTGCCAGCAGCCCCCATCGTCGAGACTCTGGGGCCAACGTCCTGACTTTC CASSPHRRDSGANVLTF - TRBJ2-6 17 TRBV9 -
TGTGCCAGCAGTGAATATACAGAAAGAGCGGGGGGCCGTGAGACGGTCACAGATACGCAGTATTTT CASSEYTERAGGRETVTDTQYF - TRBJ2-3 22 TRBV6-1 TRBD2
TGTGCCAGCAGCACGAGGGGGGGTCGGGCCAAAAACATTCAGTACTTC CASSTRGGRAKNIQYF - TRBJ2-4 16 TRBV7-9 -
TGTGCCAGCAGTGACAGGGGGCCGGAAGCCACAGATACGCAGTATTTT CASSDRGPEATDTQYF - TRBJ2-3 16 TRBV27 TRBD1
TGTGCCAGCAGCCCCCGACAGGGGGCAGGGACTGAAGCTTTCTTT CASSPRQGAGTEAFF - TRBJ1-1 15 TRBV16 TRBD1
TGTGCCAGCAGTGATCAAAACACAGGGTTATTGGAAGCTTTCTTT CASSDQNTGLLEAFF - TRBJ1-1 15 TRBV6-1 -
TGTGCCAGCCTTCCGGGACAGCGGAACACTGAAGCTTTCTTT CASLPGQRNTEAFF - TRBJ1-1 14 TRBV19 TRBD1
TGTGCCAGCAGTCCCCCCGCGGGGAAAACCGGCTACACCTTC CASSPPAGKTGYTF - TRBJ1-2 14 TRBV5-6 -
TGTGCCAGCAGCTCGGGACAGACCTGGCCTTATCAGCCCCAGCATTTT CASSSGQTWPYQPQHF - TRBJ1-5 16 TRBV5-6 TRBD1
TGTGCCAGCAGCTCGGACAGCTTCACAACTAATGAAAAACTGTTTTTT CASSSDSFTTNEKLFF once TRBJ1-4 16 TRBV7-9 -
TGTGCCAGCAGTTTTTCCGTTACAACTGAAGCTTTCTTT CASSFSVTTEAFF - TRBJ1-1 13 TRBV28 -
TGTGCCAGCAGCTCCGGGACAGGGAGGGGCCCCGATTACGAGCAGTACTTC CASSSGTGRGPDYEQYF - TRBJ2-7 17 TRBV7-6 TRBD1
TGTGCCACAGGGGCCGGGGGGTACAATGAGCAGTTCTTC CATGAGGYNEQFF - TRBJ2-1 13 TRBV10-3 -
TGTGCCAGCAGTGAGGCCAGGGCGGACACCGGGGAGCTGTTTTTT CASSEARADTGELFF once TRBJ2-2 15 TRBV6-1 -
TGCGCCAGCAGCCCATCCAGGGGGCATGTGGGAGAGACCCAGTACTTC CASSPSRGHVGETQYF - TRBJ2-5 16 TRBV4-1 TRBD1
TGTGCCAGCAGTTTAAGGGGAAGCGATGAAAAACTGTTTTTT CASSLRGSDEKLFF - TRBJ1-4 14 TRBV27 -
TGTGCCACCAGCAGCCGCCTGGGAAGGGGTGAAGCTTTCTTT CATSSRLGRGEAFF - TRBJ1-1 14 TRBV15 -
TGTGCCAGCCGCACAGGGGCTGATGGCTACACCTTC CASRTGADGYTF few TRBJ1-2 12 TRBV6-6 TRBD1